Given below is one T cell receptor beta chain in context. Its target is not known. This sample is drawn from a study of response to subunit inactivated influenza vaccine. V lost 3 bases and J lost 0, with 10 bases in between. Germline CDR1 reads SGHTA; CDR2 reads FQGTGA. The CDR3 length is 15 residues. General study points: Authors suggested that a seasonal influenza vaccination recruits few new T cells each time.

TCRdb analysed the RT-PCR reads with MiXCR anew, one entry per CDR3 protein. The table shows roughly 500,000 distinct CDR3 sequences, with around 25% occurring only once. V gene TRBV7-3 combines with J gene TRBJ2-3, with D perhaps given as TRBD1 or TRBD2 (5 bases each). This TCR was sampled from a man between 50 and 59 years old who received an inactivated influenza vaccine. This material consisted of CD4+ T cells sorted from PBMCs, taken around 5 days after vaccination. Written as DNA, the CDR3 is TGTGCCAGCAGCTTGGGACGGAGTAGCACAGATACGCAGTATTTT. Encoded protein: CASSLGRSSTDTQYF.